The TCR beta chain under discussion was sequenced for a study of blood T cell repertoires in COVID-19 (dated by TCRdb to about 2020). Context from the whole study: Collaborator samples came from the United States, Italy and Spain and covered acute and convalescent phases of COVID-19. Deeply sampled blood TCRbeta repertoires from subjects exposed to, actively infected with, or recovered from COVID-19 were included in the dataset. A de-identified subject ID, COVID-19 status, age in years and sex were almost always included in the sample metadata. Samples were obtained from the ongoing ImmuneRACE study (first 160 participants) and from over a thousand subjects provided by 6 global collaborators. The prospective study material was composed of cDNA or gDNA derived from T cells, B-cell-depleted T cells, or PBMCs. The repertoires were made available in a free public database intended to serve as a resource for research on the immune response to SARS-CoV-2. Where HLA class I and class II types were available, the types were taken from metadata supplied by the sample provider, not from assay-based typing.

For this clone: What antigen it recognizes has not been identified. No base qualities exist here, and no much larger clone lies one base off it.

TCRbeta CDR3 regions were amplified from genomic DNA using the immunoSEQ Assay, a bias-controlled multiplex PCR. The authors' analysis ran thus. The number of nucleated cells in each sample was estimated by amplification of reference gene primers within the assay. Sequence reads were collapsed and filtered to measure the absolute abundance of every unique TCRbeta CDR3 rearrangement. For each sample, productive Simpson clonality was calculated by taking the square root of Simpson's diversity index across productive rearrangements. This is the immuneACCESS table as TCRdb keeps it, with only in-frame sequences that have V and J called. A part of the clones is gone; compared with another copy, unresolved V genes explain less than half, and the rest is unexplained. The V and J calls and clone size were taken over from that table, and D and trimming were inferred from the DNA. The sample table shows about 100,000 clones, and about 85% are seen once. The ten top clones hold more than 10% of the sample.

Whole blood was collected in K2EDTA tubes by collaborating institutions according to the institutions' own protocols. For TCRbeta analysis, collaborator samples were shipped as frozen whole blood, as isolated PBMCs, or as DNA extracted from either sample type. Overall study outcomes, separate from this receptor: The quantity of clinical and demographic metadata differed by source and by participant and was supplied without curation.

CDR1 and CDR2, looked up from the germline V gene, are SGHRS and YFSETQ. The junction shows trimming of 1 base on V and 7 bases on J, plus 15 bases between the germline ends. Measured from the cysteine to the phenylalanine, the CDR3 is 15 residues long. Only CDR3 DNA is held: 45 bases, read in frame from base 1. The sequenced sample was peripheral blood. The sequence derives from a human donor in a cohort sampled during active COVID-19. The chain was built from TRBV5-1 and TRBJ2-1; the D gene is perhaps TRBD1, on 6 matching bases. The nucleotides are TGCGCCAGCAGCTTGTTGGCCCTCACAGGGAATGAGCAGTTCTTC. The encoded protein is CASSLLALTGNEQFF.